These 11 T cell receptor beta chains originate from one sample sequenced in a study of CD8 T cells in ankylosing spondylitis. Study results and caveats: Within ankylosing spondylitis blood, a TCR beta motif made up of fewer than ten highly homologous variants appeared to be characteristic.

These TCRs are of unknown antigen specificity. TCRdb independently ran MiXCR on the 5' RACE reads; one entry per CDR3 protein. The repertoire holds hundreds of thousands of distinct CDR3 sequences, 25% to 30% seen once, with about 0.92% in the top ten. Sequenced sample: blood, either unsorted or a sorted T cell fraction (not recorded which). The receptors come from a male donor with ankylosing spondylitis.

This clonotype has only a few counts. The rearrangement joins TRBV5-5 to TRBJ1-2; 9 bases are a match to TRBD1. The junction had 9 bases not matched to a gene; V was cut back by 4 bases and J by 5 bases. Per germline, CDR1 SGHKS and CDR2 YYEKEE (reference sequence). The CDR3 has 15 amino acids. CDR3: CASSASWGQGYGYTF. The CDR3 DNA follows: TGTGCCAGCAGCGCTTCCTGGGGACAGGGATATGGCTACACCTTC. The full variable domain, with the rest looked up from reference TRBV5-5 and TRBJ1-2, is DAGVTQSPTHLIKTRGQQVTLRCSPISGHKSVSWYQQVLGQGPQFIFQYYEKEERGRGNFPDRFSARQFPNYSSELNVNALLLGDSALYLCASSASWGQGYGYTFGSGTRLTVV.

CDR3 bases: TGTGCCAGCAGCTCCGACTACAGCTCCTACAATGAGCAGTTCTTC. Translation: CASSSDYSSYNEQFF. The rearrangement joins TRBV3-1 to TRBJ2-1; a possible D gene is TRBD2 (5 bases). Germline V gene data show CDR1 as LGHDT and CDR2 as YNNKEL (reference sequence). V was shortened by 5 bases and J by 0 bases, with 11 bases between the two germline ends. This CDR3 region has 15 residues.

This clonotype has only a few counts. CDR3 nucleotides: TGTGCCAGCAGCTTAGTGGGACTAGCGCGTACCGGGGAGCTGTTTTTT. The encoded protein is CASSLVGLARTGELFF. The chain carries TRBV11-2 and TRBJ2-2; TRBD2 aligns across 10 bases. Germline values: CDR1 SGHAT, CDR2 FQNNGV. The CDR3 has 16 residues. V lost 1 base and J lost 5; bases outside the gene matches: 4.

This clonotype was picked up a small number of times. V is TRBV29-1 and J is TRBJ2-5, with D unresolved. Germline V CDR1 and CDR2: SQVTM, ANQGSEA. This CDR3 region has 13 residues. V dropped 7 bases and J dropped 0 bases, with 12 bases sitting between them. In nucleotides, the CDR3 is TGCAGCGCCATACACCCGTACCAAGAGACCCAGTACTTC. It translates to CSAIHPYQETQYF.

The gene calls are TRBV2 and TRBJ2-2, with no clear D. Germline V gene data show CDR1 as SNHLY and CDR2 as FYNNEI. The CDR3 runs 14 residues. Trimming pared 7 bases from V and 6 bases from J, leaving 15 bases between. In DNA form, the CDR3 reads TGTGCCAGCAACAAGATGAGCCATTCCGGGGAGCTGTTTTTT. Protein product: CASNKMSHSGELFF.

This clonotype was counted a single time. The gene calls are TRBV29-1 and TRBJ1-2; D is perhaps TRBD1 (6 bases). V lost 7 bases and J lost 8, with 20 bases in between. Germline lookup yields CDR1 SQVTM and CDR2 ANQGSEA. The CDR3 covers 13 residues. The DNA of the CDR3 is TGCAGCGGGGGACAACTTAGGTCCGACGGCTACACCTTC. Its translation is CSGGQLRSDGYTF.

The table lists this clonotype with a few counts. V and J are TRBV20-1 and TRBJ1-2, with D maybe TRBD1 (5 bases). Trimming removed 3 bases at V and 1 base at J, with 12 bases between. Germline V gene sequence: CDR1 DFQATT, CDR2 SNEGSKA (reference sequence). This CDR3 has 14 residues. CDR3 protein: CSASGGRGNYGYTF. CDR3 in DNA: TGCAGTGCTAGCGGGGGGAGGGGTAACTATGGCTACACCTTC.

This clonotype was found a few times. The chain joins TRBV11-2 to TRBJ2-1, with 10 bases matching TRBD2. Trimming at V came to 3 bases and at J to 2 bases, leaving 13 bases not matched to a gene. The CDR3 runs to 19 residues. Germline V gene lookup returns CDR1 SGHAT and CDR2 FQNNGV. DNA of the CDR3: TGTGCCAGCAGCTTGGTTCGGCTAGCGGGGGCGCCAACCTACAATGAGCAGTTCTTC. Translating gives CASSLVRLAGAPTYNEQFF. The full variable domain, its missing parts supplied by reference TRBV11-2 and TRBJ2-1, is EAGVAQSPRYKIIEKRQSVAFWCNPISGHATLYWYQQILGQGPKLLIQFQNNGVVDDSQLPKDRFSAERLKGVDSTLKIQPAKLEDSAVYLCASSLVRLAGAPTYNEQFFGPGTRLTVL.

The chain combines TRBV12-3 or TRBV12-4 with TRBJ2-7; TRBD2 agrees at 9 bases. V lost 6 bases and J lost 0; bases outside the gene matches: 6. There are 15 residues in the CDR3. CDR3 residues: CASSSSGDSSYEQYF. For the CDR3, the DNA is TGTGCCAGCAGCTCTAGCGGGGACAGCTCCTACGAGCAGTACTTC.

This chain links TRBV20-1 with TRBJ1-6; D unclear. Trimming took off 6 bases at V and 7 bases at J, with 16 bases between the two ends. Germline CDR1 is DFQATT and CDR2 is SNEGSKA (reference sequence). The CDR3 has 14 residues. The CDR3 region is CSAETRPDNSPLHF. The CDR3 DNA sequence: TGCAGTGCCGAAACCCGACCAGACAATTCACCCCTCCACTTT.

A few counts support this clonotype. DNA of the CDR3: TGCAGTGCTAGATCAGGGAACACTGAAGCTTTCTTT. Translation: CSARSGNTEAFF. The chain combines TRBV20-1 with TRBJ1-1; no definite D call. V shed 2 bases and J shed 1 base, with 5 bases lying between them. In germline, CDR1 is DFQATT, CDR2 SNEGSKA (reference sequence). This CDR3 has 12 residues.